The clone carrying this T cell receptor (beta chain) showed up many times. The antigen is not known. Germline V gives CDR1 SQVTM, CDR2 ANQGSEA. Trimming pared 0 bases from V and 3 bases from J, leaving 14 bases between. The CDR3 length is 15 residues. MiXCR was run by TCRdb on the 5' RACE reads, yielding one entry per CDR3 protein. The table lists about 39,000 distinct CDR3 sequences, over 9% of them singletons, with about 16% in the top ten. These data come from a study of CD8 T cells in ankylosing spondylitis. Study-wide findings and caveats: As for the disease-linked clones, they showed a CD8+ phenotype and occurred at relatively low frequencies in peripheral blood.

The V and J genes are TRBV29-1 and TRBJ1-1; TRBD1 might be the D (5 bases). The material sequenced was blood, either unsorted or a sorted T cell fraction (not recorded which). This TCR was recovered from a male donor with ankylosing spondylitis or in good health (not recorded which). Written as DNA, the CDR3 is TGCAGCGTTGAAGATCTTAAGGGGACGGACACTGAAGCTTTCTTT. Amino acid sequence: CSVEDLKGTDTEAFF.